These 16 T cell receptor beta chains were all obtained from the same sample, sequenced in a study of vaccination and CD4 T cells after COVID-19. Cultured CD4+ T cells had their DNA profiled by the Oncomine TCR Beta short-read assay. TCRdb fed the PCR reads into MiXCR, producing one record per CDR3 protein. The sample shows 10,000 or so distinct CDR3 sequences, about 57% of them seen only once. Their antigen targets remain unknown. Treatment of the sample: approximately nine-day PBMC culture with coronavirus spike peptide pools or control peptides (ViraFEST assay). Sequenced: CD4+ T cells from blood, cultured in vitro. The receptor source for this set is a human donor who had recovered from COVID-19.

The chain couples TRBV20-1 to TRBJ2-7; D possibly corresponds to TRBD1 (6 bases). The CDR3 is 14 residues long. CDR1 is DFQATT and CDR2 is SNEGSKA in the germline V gene (reference sequence). V lost 2 bases and J 3 bases, leaving 14 bases between the germline ends. CDR3 DNA: TGCAGTGCTAGACCACAGGGCATGGACTACGAGCAGTACTTC. This codes for CSARPQGMDYEQYF.

In DNA form, the CDR3 reads TGTGCCAGTAGTGCCCCGCGGGGACCGAGCCAAGAGACCCAGTACTTC. It is translated as CASSAPRGPSQETQYF. The genes are TRBV19 and TRBJ2-5, with D perhaps matching TRBD2 (6 bases). This CDR3 comprises 16 residues. Germline V gene lookup returns CDR1 LNHDA and CDR2 SQIVND (reference sequence). V lost 5 bases and J lost 1, with 17 bases in between. The variable domain in full, with the rest retrieved from reference TRBV19 and TRBJ2-5, is DGGITQSPKYLFRKEGQNVTLSCEQNLNHDAMYWYRQDPGQGLRLIYYSQIVNDFQKGDIAEGYSVSREKKESFPLTVTSAQKNPTAFYLCASSAPRGPSQETQYFGPGTRLLVL.

CDR3 residues: CASSSQGATEAFF. CDR3 DNA sequence: TGTGCCAGCAGTAGTCAGGGGGCCACTGAAGCTTTCTTT. This chain uses TRBV7-9 with TRBJ1-1; 8 bases fit TRBD1. The junction had 4 bases not matched to a gene; V was cut back by 6 bases and J by 4 bases. Per the germline V gene, CDR1 is SEHNR and CDR2 is FQNEAQ (reference sequence). CDR3 length: 13 residues.

This clonotype rates as medium-sized (0.01 to 0.1%). The CDR3 region has the DNA TGTGCCAGCAGTTATAAGTTGGCTCGCACCGGGGAGCTGTTTTTT. This codes for CASSYKLARTGELFF. This rearrangement joins TRBV6-5 to TRBJ2-2; D is ambiguous. The CDR3 loop spans 15 amino acids. The germline CDR1 and CDR2 sequences are MNHEY and SVGAGI. V was clipped by 3 bases and J by 4 bases, with 12 bases between them.

The V call is TRBV12-3 or TRBV12-4, the J call TRBJ1-2; no definite D call. The length of the CDR3 is 15 residues. Between the trimmed V and J ends, which lost 4 bases and 1 base, there was a span of 13 bases. CDR3 nucleotides: TGTGCCAGCAGTTCGGGTCTTGGACTTAACTATGGCTACACCTTC. Translated: CASSSGLGLNYGYTF.

The chain has TRBV15 and TRBJ2-3, with D maybe TRBD1 (6 bases). The CDR3 spans 15 residues. Germline V gives CDR1 LNHNV, CDR2 YYDKDF (reference sequence). V was clipped by 1 base and J by 6 bases, with 14 bases between them. The CDR3 is CATSRGDTPRDTQYF. The CDR3 DNA follows: TGTGCCACCAGCAGAGGGGACACCCCTCGCGATACGCAGTATTTT.

This sequence joins TRBV2 and TRBJ2-1; 8 bases fit TRBD2. The CDR3 is 17 amino acids. Germline-derived CDR1 and CDR2 are SNHLY and FYNNEI. V trimming: 6 bases; J trimming: 9 bases; junction bases outside the gene matches: 19. The CDR3 DNA sequence: TGTGCCAGCAGCTCCGGGCCTCCGGGACTAGTCCTAAGTGAGCAGTTCTTC. It is translated as CASSSGPPGLVLSEQFF.

V usage is TRBV5-6 and J usage is TRBJ1-6; 9 nucleotides agree with TRBD1. The germline V gene encodes CDR1 SGHDT and CDR2 YYEEEE. CDR3 length: 14 amino acids. The V and J ends lost 5 bases and 10 bases, in that order; junction bases with no gene match: 7. CDR3 coding DNA: TGTGCCAGCAGTGCGACAGGGGGTTGGTCACCCCTCCACTTT. This translates into CASSATGGWSPLHF.

This clonotype has a single count. The chain joins TRBV6-1 to TRBJ1-2; TRBD1 might be the D (5 bases). V was shortened by 10 bases and J by 4 bases, with 22 bases between the two germline ends. This CDR3 contains 15 residues. Per germline, CDR1 MNHNS and CDR2 SASEGT. Here the CDR3 DNA reads TGTGCCATCGACCCGACGGGAGGGGCAATCTATGGCTACACCTTC. This translates into CAIDPTGGAIYGYTF.

V and J are TRBV2 and TRBJ2-7; 8 positions agree with TRBD2. There are 14 residues in the CDR3. V trimming: 6 bases; J trimming: 2 bases; junction bases outside the gene matches: 6. Germline assignment: CDR1 SNHLY and CDR2 FYNNEI. The chain's CDR3 is CASRAGTRAYEQYF. The DNA for the CDR3 is TGTGCCAGCAGGGCAGGGACTAGGGCCTACGAGCAGTACTTC.

V gene TRBV21-1 combines with J gene TRBJ2-7; the DNA was not compared with TRBD1, the D call given in the table. TRBV21-1 is a listed pseudogene. The CDR3 covers 15 residues. The CDR3 is CASSNDGGNSYEQYF. The CDR3 coding sequence is TGTGCCAGCAGCAACGATGGGGGTAACTCCTACGAGCAGTACTTC.

This chain uses TRBV2 with TRBJ1-5; the match to TRBD1 covers 10 bases. The CDR3 sequence is 14 residues long. The germline gives CDR1 SNHLY, CDR2 FYNNEI. The V and J ends lost 5 bases and 6 bases, in that order; junction bases with no gene match: 4. The CDR3 loop reads CASSKTGGSQPQHF. CDR3 DNA: TGTGCCAGCAGTAAGACAGGGGGCAGTCAGCCCCAGCATTTT. The complete variable domain, with remaining parts taken from reference TRBV2 and TRBJ1-5, reads EPEVTQTPSHQVTQMGQEVILRCVPISNHLYFYWYRQILGQKVEFLVSFYNNEISEKSEIFDDQFSVERPDGSNFTLKIRSTKLEDSAMYFCASSKTGGSQPQHFGDGTRLSIL.

The CDR3 sequence: CASSRLAGGLYEQYF. CDR3 nucleotides: TGTGCCAGCAGTCGACTAGCGGGGGGGCTCTACGAGCAGTACTTC. V and J are TRBV11-1 and TRBJ2-7; 14 bases agree with TRBD2. Trimming cost V 6 bases and J 3 bases; bases outside gene matches: 4. The V gene's germline CDR1 is SGHAT and CDR2 FQDESV (reference sequence). The CDR3 runs 15 residues.

This clonotype was recorded once. The rearrangement uses TRBV7-8 and TRBJ1-5; 9 nucleotides line up with TRBD1. Unmatched junction bases numbered 15, after V lost 4 bases and J lost 2 bases. The V gene's germline CDR1 is SGHVS and CDR2 FQNEAQ. There are 19 residues in the CDR3. The CDR3 nucleotides read TGTGCCAGCAGCTCCCAAGCAGATTGGACAGGGGACGGCAATCAGCCCCAGCATTTT. It encodes CASSSQADWTGDGNQPQHF.

The genes are TRBV2 and TRBJ2-4; 7 nucleotides agree with TRBD1. This CDR3 contains 14 residues. J gave up 6 bases and V 5 bases, and 7 bases lay outside the gene matches. Germline CDR1 and CDR2: SNHLY and FYNNEI. CDR3 loop: CASSQRRQGNIQYF. The DNA of the CDR3 is TGTGCCAGCAGTCAAAGAAGACAGGGAAACATTCAGTACTTC.

The chain carries TRBV19 and TRBJ2-5; possibly TRBD2 for D (6 bases). CDR3 length equals 13 residues. The V end lost 6 bases, the J end lost 5 bases, and 13 bases lay between the germline ends. Per the germline V gene, CDR1 is LNHDA and CDR2 is SQIVND (reference sequence). This CDR3 reads CASSGGHGETQYF. CDR3 nucleotides: TGTGCCAGTAGCGGGGGTCATGGTGAGACCCAGTACTTC.